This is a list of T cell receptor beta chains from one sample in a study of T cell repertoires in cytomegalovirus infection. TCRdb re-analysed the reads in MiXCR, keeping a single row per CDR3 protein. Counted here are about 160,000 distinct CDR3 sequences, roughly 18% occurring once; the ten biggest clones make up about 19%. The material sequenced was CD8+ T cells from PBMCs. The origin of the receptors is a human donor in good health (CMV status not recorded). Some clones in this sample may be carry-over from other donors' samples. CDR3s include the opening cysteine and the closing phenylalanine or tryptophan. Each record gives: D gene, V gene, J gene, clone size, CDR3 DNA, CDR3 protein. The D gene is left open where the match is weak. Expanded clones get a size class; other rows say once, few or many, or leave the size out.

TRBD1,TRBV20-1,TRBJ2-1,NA,TGCAGTGCTACCGGGACAGGGAGGTGGCCTCCCTACAATGAGCAGTTCTTC,CSATGTGRWPPYNEQFF
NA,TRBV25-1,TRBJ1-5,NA,TGTGCCAGCAGTGGGCCGTACAGGAATCAGCCCCAGCATTTT,CASSGPYRNQPQHF
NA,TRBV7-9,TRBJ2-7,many,TGTGCCAGCAGCCCCTCGGACTACGAGCAGTACTTC,CASSPSDYEQYF
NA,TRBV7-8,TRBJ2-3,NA,TGTGCCGTGCCGGGAGGCACAGATACGCAGTATTTT,CAVPGGTDTQYF
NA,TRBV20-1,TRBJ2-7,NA,TGCAGCGTCGTCGTGGCCAGGAACGGCTACGAGCAGTACTTC,CSVVVARNGYEQYF
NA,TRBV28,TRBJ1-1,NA,TGTGCCAGCAGTTCCTATTCGGGAGGGCCCCTAACAGCTTTCTTT,CASSSYSGGPLTAFF
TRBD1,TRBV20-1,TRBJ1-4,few,TGCAGTGCTAGATCAGACACAGGGGTTTCAGTGTCGACTAATGAAAAACTGTTTTTT,CSARSDTGVSVSTNEKLFF
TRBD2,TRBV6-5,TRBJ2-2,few,TGTGCCAGCAGTTACTCGAGACTAGCGGGAGGGAATTCCGGGGAGCTGTTTTTT,CASSYSRLAGGNSGELFF
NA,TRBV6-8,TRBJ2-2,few,TGTGCCAGCAGTTACTTTACAGGGACCGGGGAGCTGTTTTTT,CASSYFTGTGELFF
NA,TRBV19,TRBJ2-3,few,TGTGCCAGCACGGCAGGGGTGACAGATACGCAGTATTTT,CASTAGVTDTQYF
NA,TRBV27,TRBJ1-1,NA,TGTGCCAGCAGTTTATCGAGATTTGGAAGGAACACTGAAGCTTTCTTT,CASSLSRFGRNTEAFF
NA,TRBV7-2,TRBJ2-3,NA,TGTGCCAGCAGCTTAGTAACAGCTAGCACAGATACGCAGTATTTT,CASSLVTASTDTQYF
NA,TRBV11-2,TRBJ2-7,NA,TGTGCCAGCAGCGGCGAGGGAAGCGTCGAGCAGTACTTC,CASSGEGSVEQYF
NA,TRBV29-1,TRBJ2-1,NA,TGCAGCGTTGCGGGGGCAATAGAGTACAATGAGCAGTTCTTC,CSVAGAIEYNEQFF
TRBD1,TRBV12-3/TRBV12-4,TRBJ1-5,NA,TGTGCCAGCGCTGTGACAGGGGTTGGGGCCCAGCCCCAGCATTTT,CASAVTGVGAQPQHF
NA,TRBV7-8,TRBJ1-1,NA,TGTGCCAGCAGCTTAGCGATCCTTAAGTCAGAAGCTTTCTTT,CASSLAILKSEAFF
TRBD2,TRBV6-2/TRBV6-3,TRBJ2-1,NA,TGTGCCAGCAGTTACATGACTAGCGGGAGTATCTACAATGAGCAGTTCTTC,CASSYMTSGSIYNEQFF
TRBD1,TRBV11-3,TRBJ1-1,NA,TGTGCCAGCAGCTCCGACAGGGGCACTGAAGCTTTCTTT,CASSSDRGTEAFF
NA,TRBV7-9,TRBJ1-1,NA,TGTGCCAGCAGCTCCTTAGGACAGTTGAACACTGAAGCTTTCTTT,CASSSLGQLNTEAFF
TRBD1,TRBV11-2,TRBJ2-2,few,TGTGCCAGCAGCTTCTCTTTCAGGGAGACAGGGGGAAGACTGGTCACCGGGGAGCTGTTTTTT,CASSFSFRETGGRLVTGELFF
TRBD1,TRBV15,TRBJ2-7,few,TGTGCCACCAGCATGGACAGGGCCTACGAGCAGTACTTC,CATSMDRAYEQYF
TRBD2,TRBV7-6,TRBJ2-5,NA,TGTGCCAGCAGCCGCCTACTAGCGGGAGTGGGGGAGACCCAGTACTTC,CASSRLLAGVGETQYF
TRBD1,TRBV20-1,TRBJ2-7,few,TGCAGTGCTACCCTAGGACAGGGGATCCCCTACGAGCAGTACTTC,CSATLGQGIPYEQYF
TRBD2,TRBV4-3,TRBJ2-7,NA,TGCGCCAGCAGCCGGGGACTAGCGGGAGGTTACGAGCAGTACTTC,CASSRGLAGGYEQYF
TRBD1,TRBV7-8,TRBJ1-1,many,TGTGCCAGCACCAAACCCGGGACAGCGAACACTGAAGCTTTCTTT,CASTKPGTANTEAFF
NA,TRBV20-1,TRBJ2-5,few,TGCAGTGCTAGGGGGAGAGTGGGGTTTCCGACCCAGTACTTC,CSARGRVGFPTQYF
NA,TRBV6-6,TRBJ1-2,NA,TGTGCCAGCAGTTACTCAGCTTATGGCTACACCTTC,CASSYSAYGYTF
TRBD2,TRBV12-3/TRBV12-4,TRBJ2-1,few,TGTGCCAGCAGTTTGCTCCGGCTAGCGGGTTACAATGAGCAGTTCTTC,CASSLLRLAGYNEQFF
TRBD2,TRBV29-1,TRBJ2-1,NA,TGCAGCGTTGAAGGGATCCTCTCCCGGGCGGGAGGCTTTGAGCAGTTCTTC,CSVEGILSRAGGFEQFF
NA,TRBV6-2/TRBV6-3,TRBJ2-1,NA,TGTGCCAGCAGTTACGGGGGCACCTACAATGAGCAGTTCTTC,CASSYGGTYNEQFF
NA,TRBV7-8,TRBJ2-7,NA,TGTGCCAGCAGCTTAGGGTCTCTCGGGCTAGAGCCCTACGAGCAGTACTTC,CASSLGSLGLEPYEQYF
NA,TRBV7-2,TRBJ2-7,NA,TGTGCCAGCAGCTTAAGGGGGATCGCCCACTACGAGCAGTACTTC,CASSLRGIAHYEQYF
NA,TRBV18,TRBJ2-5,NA,TGTGCCAGCTCACCGAGTAGGGGAGAGACCCAGTACTTC,CASSPSRGETQYF
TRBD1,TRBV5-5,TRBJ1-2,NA,TGTGCCAGCAGCTCTCGGACAGGGTCCGCGGGTATTGATGGCTACACCTTC,CASSSRTGSAGIDGYTF
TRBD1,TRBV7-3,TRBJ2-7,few,TGTGCCAGCAGTCTCGACAGGGGTAACGAGCAGTACTTC,CASSLDRGNEQYF
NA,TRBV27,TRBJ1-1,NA,TGTGCCAGCCAAGTCGGACAGCACACTGAAGCTTTCTTT,CASQVGQHTEAFF
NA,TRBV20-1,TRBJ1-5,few,TGCAGTGCTCTTTCCTGGTATAGCAATCAGCCCCAGCATTTT,CSALSWYSNQPQHF
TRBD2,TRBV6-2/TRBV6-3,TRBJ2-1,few,TGTGGTAGCACCCCGGGACTAGGCAATGAGCAGTTCTTC,CGSTPGLGNEQFF
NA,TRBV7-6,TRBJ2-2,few,TGTGCCAGCAGCTTAGAGGTGGGCAGGATGAACACCGGGGAGCTGTTTTTT,CASSLEVGRMNTGELFF
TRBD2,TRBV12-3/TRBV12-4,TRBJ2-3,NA,TGTGCCAGCAGGCAAGGCAGCGGGAGGACCACAGATACGCAGTATTTT,CASRQGSGRTTDTQYF
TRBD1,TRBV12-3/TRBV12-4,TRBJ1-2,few,TGTGCCAGCAGTTCGGGACAGCTATATGGCTACACCTTC,CASSSGQLYGYTF
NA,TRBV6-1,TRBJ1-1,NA,TGTGCCAGCACCAACCCATTCATTCCCCGTGAAGCTTTCTTT,CASTNPFIPREAFF
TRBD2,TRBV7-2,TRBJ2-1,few,TGTGCCAGCAGTCCCGAACTAGCGGGAGGTCTGCGTGAGCAGTTCTTC,CASSPELAGGLREQFF
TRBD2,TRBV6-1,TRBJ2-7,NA,TGTGCCAGCAGTGACCCCCGGGACAGGGGGACTAGCGGGAGTTCTCCCTACGAGCAGTACTTC,CASSDPRDRGTSGSSPYEQYF
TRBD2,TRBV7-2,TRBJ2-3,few,TGTGCCAGCAGCTTAACTAGCGGGGTGGCAGATACGCAGTATTTT,CASSLTSGVADTQYF
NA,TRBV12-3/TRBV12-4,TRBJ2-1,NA,TGTGCCAGCAGTTTAGCGCTGGGCGGTGAGCAGTTCTTC,CASSLALGGEQFF
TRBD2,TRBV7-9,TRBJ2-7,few,TGTGCCAGCAGCTCAACGACTAGCGGGAGACCCCACGAGCAGTACTTC,CASSSTTSGRPHEQYF
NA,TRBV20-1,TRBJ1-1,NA,TGCAGTGCCACTAGCTGGGGAGAAAAACCTGAAGCTTTCTTT,CSATSWGEKPEAFF
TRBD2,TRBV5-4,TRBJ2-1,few,TGTGCCAGCAGCTGGGAGGGGCCTCCAAGCGAGCAGTTCTTC,CASSWEGPPSEQFF
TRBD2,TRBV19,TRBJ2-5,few,TGTGCCAGTAGTACCGGGGGGGGGTCCCAAGAGACCCAGTACTTC,CASSTGGGSQETQYF
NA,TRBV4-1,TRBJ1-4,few,TGCGCCAGCAGCCAAGAAATTGCAACTAATGAAAAACTGTTTTTT,CASSQEIATNEKLFF
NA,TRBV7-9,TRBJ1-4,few,TGTGCCAGCAGCCCCCGTTTGTCAGAAGCAACTAATGAAAAACTGTTTTTT,CASSPRLSEATNEKLFF
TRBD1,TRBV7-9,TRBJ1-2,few,TGTGCCAGCAGCACAGGGGGATATGGCTACACCTTC,CASSTGGYGYTF
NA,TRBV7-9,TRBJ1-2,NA,TGTGCCCTCGGGGCTAACTATGGCTACACCTTC,CALGANYGYTF
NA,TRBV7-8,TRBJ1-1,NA,TGTCCCAGCAGCTTAGCGAGTGGGGGTAACACTGAAGCTTTCTTT,CPSSLASGGNTEAFF
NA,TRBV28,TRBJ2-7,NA,TGTGCCAGCAGTTTTCCCCCCACTACGAACGAGCAGTACTTC,CASSFPPTTNEQYF
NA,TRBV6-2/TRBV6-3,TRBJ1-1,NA,TGTGCCAGCATGCCCCTCGAGGAGTTGAACACTGAAGCTTTCTTT,CASMPLEELNTEAFF
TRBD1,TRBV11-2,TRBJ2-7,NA,TGTGCCAGCAGCTTAAGACAGGGTATAGACGAGCAGTACTTC,CASSLRQGIDEQYF
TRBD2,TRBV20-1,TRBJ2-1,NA,TGCAGTGCTATGTCCGGGAAGCGGGAGGGTTATGCGCTATACAATGAGCAGTTCTTC,CSAMSGKREGYALYNEQFF
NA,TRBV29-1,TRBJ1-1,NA,TGCAGCGTTGACTTGGATTATCCCGAAGCTTTCTTT,CSVDLDYPEAFF